Presented here are 11 T cell receptor beta chains from one specimen sequenced in a study of shared clonotypes between healthy human individuals. The method was immunoSEQ multiplex PCR; TCRdb's version includes in-frame clones alone and lacks a portion of them. The sample consists of about 1.5 million clones, around 98% of them appearing once. Sequences were obtained from naive CD4+ T cells sorted from blood. Sample subset: CD45RA+ positively selected. The source of these receptors is a man aged 30 to 45 in good health.

This chain links TRBV10-3 with TRBJ2-1, with 10 bases lining up with TRBD2. Trimming took 4 bases from V and 7 from J; bases not matched to a gene: 13. The CDR3 runs 17 residues. From germline, CDR1 is ENHRY and CDR2 SYGVKD. CDR3 nucleotide sequence: TGTGCCATCAGTGGCGATAAGTCGGGACTAGCGATAAATGAGCAGTTCTTC. It is translated as CAISGDKSGLAINEQFF.

The chain is built from TRBV5-1 and TRBJ1-4; D uncertain. From germline, CDR1 is SGHRS and CDR2 YFSETQ. Trimming removed 0 bases from V and 3 bases from J, with 9 bases in between. This CDR3 contains 15 residues. CDR3 residues: CASSLVSQANEKLFF. CDR3 in DNA: TGCGCCAGCAGCTTGGTATCGCAGGCTAATGAAAAACTGTTTTTT.

This clone was recorded once. The chain links TRBV5-1 to TRBJ1-1, with D possibly matching TRBD1 (5 bases). The CDR3 contains 17 residues. Germline V gene data show CDR1 as SGHRS and CDR2 as YFSETQ. V lost 4 bases, J lost 0 bases, and 19 bases lay in between. The CDR3 sequence is CASSPEVIGGMNTEAFF. The CDR3 DNA reads TGCGCCAGCAGCCCGGAGGTAATTGGGGGGATGAACACTGAAGCTTTCTTT.

CDR3 bases: TGTGCCAGCAGCGTAGGTCCGGGTTTGACTGAAGCTTTCTTT. Translating it yields CASSVGPGLTEAFF. This sequence joins TRBV9 and TRBJ1-1; D is undetermined. Trimming removed 0 bases from V and 5 bases from J, with 11 bases in between. From germline, CDR1 is SGDLS and CDR2 YYNGEE. CDR3 length: 14 amino acids. Based on the CDR3 plus reference TRBV9 and TRBJ1-1, the full variable domain is DSGVTQTPKHLITATGQRVTLRCSPRSGDLSVYWYQQSLDQGLQFLIQYYNGEERAKGNILERFSAQQFPDLHSELNLSSLELGDSALYFCASSVGPGLTEAFFGQGTRLTVV.

V is TRBV18 and J is TRBJ1-1; 9 nucleotides line up with TRBD1. Germline assignment: CDR1 KGHSH and CDR2 LQKENI. V dropped 6 bases and J dropped 8; count of bases not matched to a gene: 4. This CDR3 is built from 12 residues. In nucleotides, the CDR3 is TGTGCCAGCTCTCGGGACAGGGCGGAAGCTTTCTTT. It codes for CASSRDRAEAFF.

The V gene is TRBV7-9, the J gene TRBJ2-1; maybe TRBD2 (5 bases). The CDR3 is 15 amino acids. V lost 5 bases and J 8 bases, leaving 19 bases between the germline ends. Per germline, CDR1 SEHNR and CDR2 FQNEAQ (reference sequence). The CDR3 DNA is TGTGCCAGCAGCCCCCCCGGGAACCGTATGTATGAGCAGTTCTTC. Its translation is CASSPPGNRMYEQFF.

The chain joins TRBV10-3 to TRBJ1-5; 7 nucleotides align to TRBD1. The CDR3 covers 12 residues. Germline trimming cut 6 bases from V and 11 bases from J; bases unmatched to any gene: 7. From germline, CDR1 is ENHRY and CDR2 SYGVKD. The CDR3 sequence: CAIRETGESQHF. The DNA for the CDR3 is TGTGCCATCAGAGAAACAGGGGAGTCCCAGCATTTT.

The gene calls are TRBV11-1 and TRBJ2-7; 9 nucleotides line up with TRBD1. J lost 3 bases, V lost 4 bases, and 13 bases had no gene match. The germline CDR1 and CDR2 sequences are SGHAT and FQDESV (reference sequence). The CDR3 has 17 residues. DNA of the CDR3: TGTGCCAGCAGCTCATCCATGACAGGGGGATCGGGCTACGAGCAGTACTTC. It translates to CASSSSMTGGSGYEQYF.

V usage is TRBV7-6 and J usage is TRBJ2-7; possibly TRBD1 or TRBD2 for D (5 bases each). The CDR3 is made up of 15 amino acids. Germline V lookup: CDR1 SGHVS, CDR2 FNYEAQ. V dropped 5 bases and J dropped 0 bases, with 14 bases sitting between them. In DNA, the CDR3 is TGTGCCAGCAGCCGCGGATCAGGGAGCTCCTACGAGCAGTACTTC. Translated: CASSRGSGSSYEQYF.

The V and J genes are TRBV27 and TRBJ2-2, with D hard to call. Germline V CDR1 and CDR2: MNHEY, SMNVEV (reference sequence). V shed 3 bases and J shed 1 base, with 9 bases lying between them. This CDR3 has 15 residues. CDR3 in DNA: TGTGCCAGCAGTTTCCTCCCCCTGAACACCGGGGAGCTGTTTTTT. Translated: CASSFLPLNTGELFF.

The CDR3 here is CASSIDGTDTQYF. As DNA, the CDR3 is TGTGCCAGTAGTATAGATGGCACAGATACGCAGTATTTT. The rearrangement links TRBV19 to TRBJ2-3; D unclear. This CDR3 has 13 residues. The germline V and J ends were trimmed by 0 bases and 1 base, with 2 bases remaining between them. Germline CDR1 LNHDA, CDR2 SQIVND (reference sequence).